This is a list of T cell receptor beta chains from one sample in a study of response to subunit inactivated influenza vaccine. TCRdb reprocessed the RT-PCR reads via MiXCR and lists one record per CDR3 protein. Of more than 700,000 distinct CDR3 sequences detected, 21% appear once; the ten largest clones hold 10% to 13%. The specimen comprised PBMCs from blood, sampled 5 to 6 days after vaccination. Every receptor here comes from a man over 45 who received an inactivated influenza vaccine. Both conserved end residues are part of each CDR3. Fields, in order: D gene, clone size, J gene, V gene, CDR3 DNA, CDR3 protein. The D gene is left open where the match is weak. Not every row has a clone size; where given, it reads once, few, many or a size class.

TRBD2 - TRBJ2-1 TRBV7-2 TGTGCCAGCAGCTTTTTGACTAGCGGGATAGGTAATGAGCAGTTCTTC CASSFLTSGIGNEQFF
TRBD2 few TRBJ2-3 TRBV10-3 TGTGCCATCAGTACTAGCGGGGGGACTAGCACAGATACGCAGTATTTT CAISTSGGTSTDTQYF
- many TRBJ2-3 TRBV20-1 TGCAGTGCTAGTCGTGGAAGCACAGATACGCAGTATTTT CSASRGSTDTQYF
- few TRBJ1-2 TRBV12-3/TRBV12-4 TGTGCCAGCAGCCCAGGACTCGACTATGGCTACACCTTC CASSPGLDYGYTF
TRBD2 few TRBJ2-3 TRBV20-1 TGCAGTGCTCCGGGACTAGCGAGCAGAGATACGCAGTATTTT CSAPGLASRDTQYF
TRBD2 - TRBJ2-7 TRBV12-3/TRBV12-4 TGTGCCAGCAGTAGGACTAGCGATTACGAGCAGTACTTC CASSRTSDYEQYF
- few TRBJ2-7 TRBV28 TGTGCCAGCAGTTTTATAGGACGGAATATCTACGAGCAGTACTTC CASSFIGRNIYEQYF
- - TRBJ2-7 TRBV20-1 TGCAGTGCTAGAGCTACAGGTAACGAGCAGTACTTC CSARATGNEQYF
- - TRBJ2-7 TRBV20-1 TGCAGTGCTGGGGGGCGCCGTTACGAGCAGTACTTC CSAGGRRYEQYF
- once TRBJ2-7 TRBV27 TGTGCCAGCAGCCAAACGGTCCCCGCAGGGGTGGGGGTCGAGCAGTACTTC CASSQTVPAGVGVEQYF
- many TRBJ2-7 TRBV12-3/TRBV12-4 TGTGCCAGCAGTTTCCGTCGTGGGTCAGGGGTACACGAGCAGTACTTC CASSFRRGSGVHEQYF
- - TRBJ2-7 TRBV4-3 TGCGCCAGCAGCCAAGACTCATCAGGATCCTACGAGCAGTACTTC CASSQDSSGSYEQYF
- - TRBJ2-3 TRBV5-1 TGCGCCAGCAGCTTGACCCGCCTCCCGTACACAGATACGCAGTATTTT CASSLTRLPYTDTQYF
TRBD1 few TRBJ2-5 TRBV20-1 TGCAGTGCGAAGGGACAGAACGAAGAGACCCAGTACTTC CSAKGQNEETQYF
- few TRBJ2-7 TRBV18 TGTGCCAGCTCACGTGCCGGGACTGAGTTCGAGCAGTACTTC CASSRAGTEFEQYF
- - TRBJ1-3 TRBV21-1 TGTGCCAGCAGCAAAGGTAGGGACAGGGAATCTGGAAACACCATATATTTT CASSKGRDRESGNTIYF
- few TRBJ1-6 TRBV27 TGTGCCAGCAGTTTATCTCAACCGCGCGGGGCCTTTAATTCACCCCTCCACTTT CASSLSQPRGAFNSPLHF
TRBD1 few TRBJ2-1 TRBV20-1 TGCAGTGCTAGACGTACCGGGACAGGACCATATAGCTCCTACAATGAGCAGTTCTTC CSARRTGTGPYSSYNEQFF
- many TRBJ1-5 TRBV12-3/TRBV12-4 TGTGCCAGCAGTTTTTCAGGGAATAGCAATCAGCCCCAGCATTTT CASSFSGNSNQPQHF
- few TRBJ2-2 TRBV6-6 TGTGCCAGCAGTTACTCAAGGGGGGAGCTGTTTTTT CASSYSRGELFF
- - TRBJ2-1 TRBV19 TGTGCCAGTAGGACGACGGTGAGCTCCTACAATGAGCAGTTCTTC CASRTTVSSYNEQFF
- few TRBJ1-1 TRBV12-3/TRBV12-4 TGTGCCAGCAGTTCCCCACAGGGTGAAAACACTGAAGCTTTCTTT CASSSPQGENTEAFF
- few TRBJ1-2 TRBV20-1 TGCAGTGCTAGAGATAGAAACTCATATGGCTACACCTTC CSARDRNSYGYTF
- many TRBJ2-2 TRBV29-1 TGCAGCGTTGGGAACGGGGAGCTGTTTTTT CSVGNGELFF
- - TRBJ1-1 TRBV6-1 TGTGCCAGCAACCTAGAGATGAACACTGAAGCTTTCTTT CASNLEMNTEAFF
- - TRBJ2-7 TRBV5-1 TGCGCCAGCAGCTTGGTAGCGAGGCAAGCCTACGAGCAGTACTTC CASSLVARQAYEQYF
- - TRBJ2-6 TRBV20-1 TGCAGTGCTACGGGACATCACTCTGGGGCCAACGTCCTGACTTTC CSATGHHSGANVLTF
- many TRBJ2-3 TRBV20-1 TGCAGTGCTAGCCGGCAGAGCACAGATACGCAGTATTTT CSASRQSTDTQYF
- - TRBJ2-7 TRBV18 TGTGCCAGCTCACCACCGGTCGGGGAGAACGAGCAGTACTTC CASSPPVGENEQYF
- - TRBJ2-1 TRBV18 TGTGCCAGCTCACCACAGGAATACAATGAGCAGTTCTTC CASSPQEYNEQFF
TRBD2 - TRBJ2-1 TRBV25-1 TGTGCCAGCAGTGCCGGGACTAGCGGGAGACGCGATGAGCAGTTCTTC CASSAGTSGRRDEQFF
- - TRBJ1-1 TRBV20-1 TGCAGTGCTAGACCGAGCATGAACACTGAAGCTTTCTTT CSARPSMNTEAFF
- once TRBJ2-3 TRBV21-1 TGTGCCAGCAGCCCCCGAGAGCCGGGAGGAAGGGCAGATACGCAGTATTTT CASSPREPGGRADTQYF
TRBD1 - TRBJ2-3 TRBV5-1 TGCGCCAGCAGCTTGGCCGGGGACAGGGATACGCAGTATTTT CASSLAGDRDTQYF
TRBD2 - TRBJ2-5 TRBV29-1 TGCAGCGCCGAAGGTCAGAGGGCCGGGAGGAGGATGGAGACCCAGTACTTC CSAEGQRAGRRMETQYF
TRBD2 - TRBJ2-3 TRBV4-3 TGCGCCACCTCGCCCGTACTAGCGGGAGGGTTAGATACGCAGTATTTT CATSPVLAGGLDTQYF
TRBD1 - TRBJ1-5 TRBV28 TGTGCCAGCAGTTGGCTCGGACAGGGGGTTCAGCCCCAGCATTTT CASSWLGQGVQPQHF
- many TRBJ2-1 TRBV29-1 TGCAGCGTTGCAGGGCAGAACTCCAACAATGAGCAGTTCTTC CSVAGQNSNNEQFF
- - TRBJ1-1 TRBV10-3 TGTGCCATCACACAGGGCCCTAAGACTGAAGCTTTCTTT CAITQGPKTEAFF
- - TRBJ1-2 TRBV11-2 TGTGCCAGCAGCCCTGCCCCGAGGGACGGGAACGGCTACACCTTC CASSPAPRDGNGYTF
TRBD1 - TRBJ2-7 TRBV15 TGTGCCACCAGCAGCCGGGACAGGGCCCCCTACGAGCAGTACTTC CATSSRDRAPYEQYF